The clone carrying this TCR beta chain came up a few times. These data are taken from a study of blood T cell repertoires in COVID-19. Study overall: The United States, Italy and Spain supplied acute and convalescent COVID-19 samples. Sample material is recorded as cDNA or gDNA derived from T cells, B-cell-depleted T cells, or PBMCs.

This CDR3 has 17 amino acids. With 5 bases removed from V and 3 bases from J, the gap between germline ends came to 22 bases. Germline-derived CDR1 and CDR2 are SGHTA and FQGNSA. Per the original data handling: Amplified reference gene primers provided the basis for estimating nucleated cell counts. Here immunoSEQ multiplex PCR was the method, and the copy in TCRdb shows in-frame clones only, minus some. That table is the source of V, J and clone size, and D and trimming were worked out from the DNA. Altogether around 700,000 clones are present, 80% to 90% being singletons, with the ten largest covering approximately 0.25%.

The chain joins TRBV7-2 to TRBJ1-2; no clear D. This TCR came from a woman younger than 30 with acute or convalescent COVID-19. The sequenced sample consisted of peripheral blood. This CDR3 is CASSNRPYYEFYYGYTF. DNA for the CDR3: TGTGCCAGCAGCAACCGACCTTACTACGAATTCTACTATGGCTACACCTTC.